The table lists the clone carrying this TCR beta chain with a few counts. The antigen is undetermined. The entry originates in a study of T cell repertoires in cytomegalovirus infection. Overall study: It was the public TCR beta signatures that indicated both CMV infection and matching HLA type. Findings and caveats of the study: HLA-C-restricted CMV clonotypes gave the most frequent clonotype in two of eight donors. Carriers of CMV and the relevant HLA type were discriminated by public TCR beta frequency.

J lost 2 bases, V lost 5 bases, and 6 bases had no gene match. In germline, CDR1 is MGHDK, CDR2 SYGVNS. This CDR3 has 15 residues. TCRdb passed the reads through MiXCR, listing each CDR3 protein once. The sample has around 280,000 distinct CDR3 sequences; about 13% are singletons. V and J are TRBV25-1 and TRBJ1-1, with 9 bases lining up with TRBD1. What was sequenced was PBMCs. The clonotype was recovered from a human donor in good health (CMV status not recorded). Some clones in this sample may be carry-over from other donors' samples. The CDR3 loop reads CASSLGTGYNTEAFF. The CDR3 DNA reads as TGTGCCAGCAGTTTAGGGACAGGGTATAACACTGAAGCTTTCTTT.